These T cell receptor beta chains were read from a single sample in a study of Graves' ophthalmopathy and Graves' hyperthyroidism. TCRdb re-called the multiplex PCR reads through MiXCR, storing one row per CDR3 protein. The table includes a few hundred thousand distinct CDR3 sequences, roughly 40% detected once. Specimen: peripheral blood or thyroid tissue (not recorded which). These receptors originate from an adult man with Graves' hyperthyroidism. CDR3s include the opening cysteine and the closing phenylalanine or tryptophan. A D gene is named only where the DNA matches it firmly. Clone size is shown for a subset of rows, as once, few, many or a class of expanded clone.

D | J | V | size | DNA | CDR3
. | TRBJ2-7 | TRBV3-1 | many | TGTGCCAGCAGCCACGCCACCTACGAGCAGTACTTC | CASSHATYEQYF
. | TRBJ2-6 | TRBV24-1 | many | TGTGCCACCAGTGCTGAGGGGCAGAGTTCAGGAACTTCTGGGGCCAACGTCCTGACTTTC | CATSAEGQSSGTSGANVLTF
. | TRBJ2-2 | TRBV7-8 | . | TGTGCCAGCACCGAAACAGGACACACCGGGGAGCTGTTTTTT | CASTETGHTGELFF
. | TRBJ2-3 | TRBV7-3 | . | TGTGCCAGCAGCTTCGACAGCACAGATACGCAGTATTTT | CASSFDSTDTQYF
TRBD1 | TRBJ1-2 | TRBV2 | . | TGTGCCAGCAGTAGGGGACAGGGGGCGTCAGCTAACTATGGCTACACCTTC | CASSRGQGASANYGYTF
. | TRBJ2-7 | TRBV15 | . | TGTGCCACCAGCAGAGATCGGGGACTGCAGCAGTACTTC | CATSRDRGLQQYF
TRBD2 | TRBJ2-2 | TRBV9 | many | TGTGCCAGCAGCGTAGGCCTAGCGGGAGCCACCGGGGAGCTGTTTTTT | CASSVGLAGATGELFF
. | TRBJ1-4 | TRBV20-1 | many | TGCAGTGCTAGAGTGAGGGGCGGGGAAAAACTGTTTTTT | CSARVRGGEKLFF
TRBD1 | TRBJ2-2 | TRBV15 | many | TGTGCCACCAGCGGGGGACAGGGGAACACCGGGGAGCTGTTTTTT | CATSGGQGNTGELFF
TRBD1 | TRBJ1-4 | TRBV5-8 | many | TGTGCCAGCAGCTTGGCCGGGACAGGGGATGAAAAACTGTTTTTT | CASSLAGTGDEKLFF
. | TRBJ1-6 | TRBV3-1 | . | TGTGCCAGCAGCCAATTGCTGGGGGGCCATAATTCACCCCTCCACTTT | CASSQLLGGHNSPLHF
. | TRBJ2-1 | TRBV24-1 | . | TGTGCCACCAGTGACCGTATCCTGAGCTCCTACAATGAGCAGTTCTTC | CATSDRILSSYNEQFF
. | TRBJ1-2 | TRBV5-6 | . | TGTGCCAGCAGCAGTTTAACAGGGTCCTATGGCTACACCTTC | CASSSLTGSYGYTF
. | TRBJ1-1 | TRBV2 | many | TGTGCCAGCCAGATGAACACTGAAGCTTTCTTT | CASQMNTEAFF
. | TRBJ2-7 | TRBV12-3/TRBV12-4 | . | TGTGCCAGCAGTTCGAAGGGGAGCTCCTACAATGAGCAGTACTTC | CASSSKGSSYNEQYF
. | TRBJ1-5 | TRBV6-6 | . | TGTGCCAGCAGTTTTCGGCCGGGTAGCAATCAGCCCCAGCATTTT | CASSFRPGSNQPQHF
. | TRBJ2-2 | TRBV14 | . | TGTGCCAGCAGCCAAGCCACTAGTAGGGGGGAGCTGTTTTTT | CASSQATSRGELFF
. | TRBJ1-1 | TRBV15 | . | TGTGCCACCAGCAGCCCCGGGAGGGGGGTGAGCACTGAAGCTTTCTTT | CATSSPGRGVSTEAFF
TRBD2 | TRBJ2-3 | TRBV7-2 | . | TGTGCCAGCAGCCGGACTAGAGGAGATACGCAGTATTTT | CASSRTRGDTQYF
TRBD1 | TRBJ1-2 | TRBV29-1 | . | TGCAGCGTAACAGGGGCCAGCAACTATGGCTACACCTTC | CSVTGASNYGYTF
. | TRBJ2-7 | TRBV5-6 | . | TGTGCCAGCAGCGTGGTCGAACGGATCTACGAGCAGTACTTC | CASSVVERIYEQYF
. | TRBJ2-5 | TRBV13 | few | TGTGCCAGCAGCTTAGTAGCGGAAGAAGAGACCCAGTACTTC | CASSLVAEEETQYF
. | TRBJ1-5 | TRBV11-2 | many | TGTGCCAGCAGTCCCGGAAGGGTCCGCAATCAGCCCCAGCATTTT | CASSPGRVRNQPQHF
. | TRBJ2-5 | TRBV12-3/TRBV12-4 | few | TGTGCCAGCAGTATGGCAGAGGGGGAGACCCAGTACTTC | CASSMAEGETQYF
. | TRBJ1-5 | TRBV20-1 | many | TGCAGTGCTAGAGATCCGGACAGCAGGGGAAATCAGCCCCAGCATTTT | CSARDPDSRGNQPQHF
. | TRBJ2-1 | TRBV10-3 | . | TGTGCCATCAGTTTAGAAGATGAGCAGTTCTTC | CAISLEDEQFF
. | TRBJ1-6 | TRBV20-1 | many | TGCAGTGCTCCCCTCGGGGGAATTTCACCCCTCCACTTT | CSAPLGGISPLHF
. | TRBJ2-3 | TRBV25-1 | . | TGTGCCAGTAGTCAGACTTCGGGGGCTAGCACAGATACGCAGTATTTT | CASSQTSGASTDTQYF
TRBD1 | TRBJ2-7 | TRBV12-3/TRBV12-4 | many | TGTGCCAGCAGCCCACTCCGACAGGGTGGCTACGAGCAGTACTTC | CASSPLRQGGYEQYF